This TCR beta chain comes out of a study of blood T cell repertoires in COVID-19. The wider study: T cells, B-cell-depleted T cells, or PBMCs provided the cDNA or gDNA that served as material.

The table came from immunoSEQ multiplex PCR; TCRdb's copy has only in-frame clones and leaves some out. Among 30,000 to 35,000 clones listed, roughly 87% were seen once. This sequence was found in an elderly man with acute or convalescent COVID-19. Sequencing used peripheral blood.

For the CDR3, the DNA is TGTGCCACCAGCAGAGATTACAGGATAAACTATGGCTACACCTTC. Protein sequence: CATSRDYRINYGYTF. The rearrangement links TRBV15 to TRBJ1-2, with D possibly matching TRBD1 (5 bases). Germline V CDR1 and CDR2: LNHNV, YYDKDF (reference sequence). The CDR3 length is 15 residues. V dropped 0 bases and J dropped 2 bases, with 10 bases sitting between them. The entire variable domain, with the rest obtained from reference TRBV15 and TRBJ1-2, is as follows: DAMVIQNPRYQVTQFGKPVTLSCSQTLNHNVMYWYQQKSSQAPKLLFHYYDKDFNNEADTPDNFQSRRPNTSFCFLDIRSPGLGDTAMYLCATSRDYRINYGYTFGSGTRLTVV.